This TCR beta chain was documented in a study of shared clonotypes between healthy human individuals. The overall study: CD4 naive cells filled three plates per donor, CD4 memory three, CD8 naive two and CD8 memory one. General observations from the study: Depth of sequencing was expected to influence donor clonotype sharing.

As concerns this clone: What it binds is unknown.

Assay used: immunoSEQ multiplex PCR; TCRdb lists only in-frame clones, some missing. The sample records approximately 2.1 million clones, approximately 93% being singletons. The clonotype was recovered from a man aged 18 to 30 in good health. Some clones in this sample may be carry-over from other donors' samples. Sequencing used naive CD4+ T cells from PBMCs. Subset described: CD45RA+ positively selected.

The CDR3 reads CASSPRGENTGELFF. In nucleotides, the CDR3 is TGTGCCAGCAGTCCCCGGGGGGAAAACACCGGGGAGCTGTTTTTT. This sequence joins TRBV6-5 and TRBJ2-2; 7 bases are shared with TRBD2. The CDR3 runs to 15 residues. Germline values: CDR1 MNHEY, CDR2 SVGAGI. V was clipped by 5 bases and J by 2 bases; unmatched bases: 5.